These T cell receptor beta chains were read from a single sample in a study of radiotherapy plus CTLA-4 blockade in lung cancer. TCRdb's copy holds only in-frame clones and misses some; the assay was immunoSEQ multiplex PCR. This sample has 90,000 or so clones; roughly four fifths occur once, and the top ten carry 0.82%. The sample consisted of peripheral blood, taken from a patient treated with radiotherapy plus ipilimumab. All receptors come from a human donor with non-small cell lung cancer who had stable disease on radiotherapy plus ipilimumab. The CDR3 runs from the conserved cysteine through the conserved F or W. The D gene is left open where the match is weak. Not all rows give a size; the values are once, few, many and, for expanded clones, a class.

j_call clone_size v_call d_call cdr3_nt cdr3_aa
TRBJ2-4 NA TRBV5-6 TRBD1 TGTGCCAGCAGCGGCCGGGACAGCCAAAACATTCAGTACTTC CASSGRDSQNIQYF
TRBJ2-7 few TRBV11-2 TRBD2 TGTGCCAGCAGCTTTGGGACTAGCGGGATCAGCTCCTACGAGCAGTACTTC CASSFGTSGISSYEQYF
TRBJ1-1 NA TRBV2 NA TGTGCCAGCAGAGAGGACATCCTGAACACTGAAGCTTTCTTT CASREDILNTEAFF
TRBJ1-5 NA TRBV30 TRBD1 TGTGCCTGGAGTTTCACAGGGGTTAGCAATCAGCCCCAGCATTTT CAWSFTGVSNQPQHF
TRBJ2-5 NA TRBV6-6 NA TGTGCCAGCACCCTACCAGGGAAGAAAGGGGAGACCCAGTACTTC CASTLPGKKGETQYF
TRBJ2-2 NA TRBV7-9 TRBD1 TGTGCCCACTTAACCAAGTGGACAGGGGGCGTTTATACCGGGGAGCTGTTTTTT CAHLTKWTGGVYTGELFF
TRBJ1-5 NA TRBV2 NA TGTGCCAGCAGTATGGGGACGTCGGGCCAGCCCCAGCATTTT CASSMGTSGQPQHF
TRBJ2-7 few TRBV7-9 TRBD1 TGTGCCAGCAGCTTAGGGACAGGGACCTACGAGCAGTACTTC CASSLGTGTYEQYF
TRBJ2-3 few TRBV7-2 NA TGTGCCAGCAGCTTAGCCGGGACTTCTAGCACAGATACGCAGTATTTT CASSLAGTSSTDTQYF
TRBJ1-4 few TRBV29-1 NA TGCAGCGTTGCGAACATAGGGGAAAAACTGTTTTTT CSVANIGEKLFF
TRBJ1-6 NA TRBV6-5 TRBD1 TGTGCCAGCAGTTACGCCAGGGGGAATTCACCCCTCCACTTT CASSYARGNSPLHF
TRBJ2-3 NA TRBV25-1 NA TGTGCCAGCAGTGAATCCGTGACAGATACGCAGTATTTT CASSESVTDTQYF
TRBJ2-2 NA TRBV5-4 NA TGTGCCAGCAGCTTTGTCGGGGAGCTGTTTTTT CASSFVGELFF
TRBJ1-4 NA TRBV2 NA TGTGCCAGCAGTGCAGAGGGAACGGGTAATGAAAAACTGTTTTTT CASSAEGTGNEKLFF
TRBJ2-5 NA TRBV6-1 NA TGTGCCAGCAGCCCAGGACGGCAGCTACAAGAGACCCAGTACTTC CASSPGRQLQETQYF
TRBJ1-5 NA TRBV19 NA TGTGCCAGTAGTAAACAGGATAGCAATCAGCCCCAGCATTTT CASSKQDSNQPQHF
TRBJ1-5 few TRBV7-9 NA TGTGCCAGCAGCTTAGACGGGCCTTATCAGCCCCAGCATTTT CASSLDGPYQPQHF
TRBJ2-3 NA TRBV6-5 NA TGTGCCAGCAGTTTGGGACTTCCCCCAGATACGCAGTATTTT CASSLGLPPDTQYF
TRBJ1-1 few TRBV7-9 NA TGTGCCAGCAGCTTAGGGGCCCCGACTGAAGCTTTCTTT CASSLGAPTEAFF
TRBJ2-2 NA TRBV10-1 NA TGCGCCAGCTCGGGACCACTGAACACCGGGGAGCTGTTTTTT CASSGPLNTGELFF
TRBJ2-7 NA TRBV21-1 NA TGTGCCAGCAGCAACCCCGGGCCCATCCGAATCTACGAGCAGTACTTC CASSNPGPIRIYEQYF
TRBJ2-7 NA TRBV28 TRBD2 TGTGCCAGCAGTTTAGGGACTAGTCCCTACGAGCAGTACTTC CASSLGTSPYEQYF
TRBJ2-1 NA TRBV29-1 NA TGCAGCGTGAACGGACACAATCCCAGCTCCTACAATGAGCAGTTCTTC CSVNGHNPSSYNEQFF
TRBJ2-4 NA TRBV30 NA TGTGCCTGGAGTGAGGACCGTCTAGCCAAAAACATTCAGTACTTC CAWSEDRLAKNIQYF
TRBJ1-4 NA TRBV7-9 NA TGTGCCAGCAGCCGACGCCTGGGAACTAATGAAAAACTGTTTTTT CASSRRLGTNEKLFF
TRBJ1-5 few TRBV6-1 NA TGTGCCAGCAGTGACGGACGGGGGAATGAGCCCCAGCATTTT CASSDGRGNEPQHF
TRBJ2-7 NA TRBV7-8 NA TGTGCCAGCCCCGAGCAGTACTTC CASPEQYF
TRBJ1-1 NA TRBV7-9 NA TGTGCCAGCAGCGGGACACAGGGCTCGAACGCTGAAGCTTTCTTT CASSGTQGSNAEAFF
TRBJ2-4 few TRBV5-5 NA TGTGCCAGCAGCTGGACACCTGGGGAAAACATTCAGTACTTC CASSWTPGENIQYF
TRBJ1-3 NA TRBV7-9 NA TGTGCCAGCAGCTTCCGGGCCTTAGACGCCTCTGGAAACACCATATATTTT CASSFRALDASGNTIYF
TRBJ1-2 NA TRBV5-4 TRBD1 TGTGCCAACAGCTTGGCCCCGCGACAGGGGGCGAACTATGGCTACACCTTC CANSLAPRQGANYGYTF
TRBJ2-7 NA TRBV6-5 NA TGTGCCAGCAGTTACCGTTACGAGCAGTACTTC CASSYRYEQYF
TRBJ2-3 once TRBV5-1 NA TGCGCCAGCAGCTCGGACAGCACAGATACGCAGTATTTT CASSSDSTDTQYF
TRBJ2-5 NA TRBV15 TRBD2 TGTGCCACCAGCAGAGCAGCTAGCGGCGCGGAGGGGACCCAGTACTTC CATSRAASGAEGTQYF
TRBJ2-3 NA TRBV5-3 TRBD2 TGTGCCAGAAGCACCGGGACTAGCGGGAACGGCACAGATACGCAGTATTTT CARSTGTSGNGTDTQYF
TRBJ1-4 NA TRBV5-1 NA TGCGCCAGCAGCTTGTTAGGGGAGGGGGAAAAACTGTTTTTT CASSLLGEGEKLFF
TRBJ1-1 NA TRBV2 TRBD1 TGTGCCAGCACGCGAGTACAGGGGATGAATACTGAAGCTTTCTTT CASTRVQGMNTEAFF
TRBJ2-7 once TRBV6-5 NA TGTGCCAGCAGTTACTCATCCGAGGCCTACGAGCAGTACTTC CASSYSSEAYEQYF
TRBJ2-5 NA TRBV5-1 TRBD2 TGCGCCAGCAGCTTGGGATCCGGGACTAGCAGAGAGACCCAGTACTTC CASSLGSGTSRETQYF
TRBJ2-5 NA TRBV7-3 TRBD2 TGTGCCAGCAGCTTAACCCCCCTAGCGGGGGAAGAGACCCAGTACTTC CASSLTPLAGEETQYF
TRBJ2-5 NA TRBV29-1 NA TGCAGCGTTGAAGATTTAGGGCGGGCGTACTTC CSVEDLGRAYF
TRBJ2-5 NA TRBV7-7 NA TGTGCTAGCAGTCGGGTGGTCCAAGAGACCCAGTACTTC CASSRVVQETQYF
TRBJ1-6 NA TRBV5-1 TRBD1 TGCGCCAGCAGCCCGGAGGGCAGGGGGCACTCACCCCTCCACTTT CASSPEGRGHSPLHF
TRBJ1-4 few TRBV5-1 TRBD1 TGCGCCAGCAGCTGGGGGACAGCAACTAATGAAAAACTGTTTTTT CASSWGTATNEKLFF
TRBJ2-7 NA TRBV21-1 NA TGTGCCAGCAGCATGGGGGAGCAGTACTTC CASSMGEQYF
TRBJ1-4 NA TRBV5-6 TRBD1 TGTGCCAGCAGCTTAAAGGACAGGGGAGTTCTTGGGGAAAAACTGTTTTTT CASSLKDRGVLGEKLFF
TRBJ2-7 NA TRBV28 TRBD2 TGTGCCAGCAGTGTTCCCGGGACTAGCGCTTCCTACGAGCAGTACTTC CASSVPGTSASYEQYF
TRBJ2-1 NA TRBV7-6 TRBD2 TGTGCTAGCGGGGACATTTTTTCCAATGAGCAGTTCTTC CASGDIFSNEQFF
TRBJ2-1 NA TRBV7-2 NA TGTGCCAGCAGATCAATAGCAGGAGTCTACAATGAGCAGTTCTTC CASRSIAGVYNEQFF
TRBJ2-5 once TRBV5-1 NA TGCGCCAGCAGCTTGGCCAACGGGGACTTTTTCCAAGAGACCCAGTACTTC CASSLANGDFFQETQYF
TRBJ2-1 NA TRBV5-1 TRBD2 TGCGCCAGCAGCTTGTGGCTAGCGGGAGGTAGGGATGAGCAGTTCTTC CASSLWLAGGRDEQFF
TRBJ1-3 NA TRBV28 TRBD1 TGTGCCAGCAGTACTGCAGGGGGCTCTGGAAACACCATATATTTT CASSTAGGSGNTIYF
TRBJ2-1 once TRBV5-1 NA TGCGCCAGCAGCTTGAGAGACCACCGATCGGGGTCGGGGCAGTTCTTC CASSLRDHRSGSGQFF
TRBJ2-5 NA TRBV18 NA TGTGCCAGCTCACCCCCGACGGCTATTTATGAGACCCAGTACTTC CASSPPTAIYETQYF
TRBJ1-2 NA TRBV28 TRBD1 TGTGCCAGCAGGCCCGACCCGGACAGGGCCAACTATGGCTACACCTTC CASRPDPDRANYGYTF